This TCR beta chain was captured by sequencing in a study of PD-1 blockade in classical Hodgkin lymphoma. Study conclusions and caveats: Newly diagnosed patients were said to have less baseline TCR diversity than healthy donors did. Patients were excluded if nivolumab began under 1 year after ASCT (the autologous transplant). By cycle point C4D1, TCR diversity had risen significantly in CD4+ cells (but not CD8+ cells).

After removal of 5 bases from V and 4 bases from J, the junction contained 11 bases not matched to a gene. This CDR3 has 15 residues. Germline V lookup: CDR1 GTSNPN, CDR2 SVGIG (reference sequence). Notes on this clone: No antigen is known for it.

Libraries were prepared by immunoSEQ multiplex PCR; TCRdb keeps only in-frame clonotypes and omits some of them. The sample includes 64,000 or so clones, about 92% of them seen just once. The time point was: cycle 4 day 1 (C4D1), after 5 to 7 weeks of nivolumab. Autologous stem cell transplantation was followed by relapse in every patient, and brentuximab vedotin exposure varied. Best responses were complete response, partial response or progressive disease. The V call is TRBV30, the J call TRBJ1-3; 7 bases agree with TRBD1. This TCR derives from a human donor with classical Hodgkin lymphoma. The sequences come from peripheral blood mononuclear cells (PBMCs), collected before the fourth cycle of nivolumab. The CDR3 DNA reads as TGTGCCTGGTCCAGACAGGGTCTGATCGGAAACACCATATATTTT. Its translation: CAWSRQGLIGNTIYF.